Included here is one T cell receptor (beta chain) sequence, with context. The antigen it recognizes is unknown. No per-base quality is available; no much larger clone lies one base away. The germline V gene gives CDR1 as SGHTA and CDR2 as FQGNSA. The CDR3 contains 17 residues, cysteine and phenylalanine counted. This entry keeps only the CDR3 DNA: 51 bases, framed from base 1. V and J are truncated by 7 bases and 0 bases respectively, leaving an intervening sequence of 21 bases. The data were taken from a study of shared T cell receptors in the human thymus listed by TCRdb under 2021. Study-level background: The study examined how self-reactive, shared T-cell receptor alpha chains are generated in the human thymus.

Library preparation was by the immunoSEQ multiplex PCR assay. The immuneACCESS repertoire file appears here via TCRdb, limited to in-frame rearrangements. These files lack a portion of the clones; in checked studies, under half of the deficit traces to unresolved V genes, and the cause of the others is not known. This sample gives 550,000 to 800,000 clones in total; approximately 85% of them show up just once. The leading ten clones occupy around 0.0099% of the sample. This sample also belongs to another study, concerning human thymus T cells. In that second paper, the authors write: In Finland, the donors were immunologically healthy infants who were having open corrective cardiac surgery for congenital heart defects. The thymus tissue came from surgical resects taken out during corrective cardiac surgery. Biased V and J gene segment usage appeared to be present in both thymic and peripheral blood repertoires. According to the related research, thymic TCR repertoires were highly overlapping among unrelated individuals. The study characterized TCR alpha and beta repertoires from eight infant thymus samples and a few related peripheral blood samples. Donor ages ranging from about 6 to 250 days were recorded, and over 5 male and two female infants were included in the cohort. Thymocytes were freed from the tissue by mechanical means and kept at -70 degrees C as pellets of roughly 8.5-31 million cells. A QIAsymphony instrument was used to extract genomic DNA from the frozen cell pellets. The immunoSEQ multiplex PCR assay was used to amplify the TCRB and TCRAD loci from a standardized amount of quality-controlled genomic DNA. The V(D)J region was spanned by amplicons of a length sufficient to cover the CDR3 and to identify V and J genes. Through the commercial immunoSEQ service, the amplicons were sequenced on an Illumina platform. Primer bias and sequencing errors were corrected as previously described, and TCRAD and TCRB definitions were based on the IMGT database. Repertoires were analysed with immunoSEQ Analyzer 3.0 and VDJTools, covering basic statistics, V/J segment usage, diversity estimates, rarefaction and pairwise overlap. Diversity was estimated using the Chao1, ChaoE, Efron-Thisted, Shannon and inverse Simpson indices, and was also estimated on datasets down-sampled to the size of the smallest sample. Repertoire overlap used strict matching of CDR3 nucleotide sequence, V gene and J gene, with Jaccard-based multidimensional scaling clustering. Thymus samples yielded on average roughly 800,000 unique TCRB clonotypes, compared with 75,000 to 85,000 from blood samples.

The receptor was isolated from a girl less than two years old with a congenital heart defect. Donor details come from another sample of the same person, matched by shared clones. Recombination linked TRBV7-2 to TRBJ1-1, with a tentative D gene TRBD1 over 5 matching bases. Sequenced material: thymocytes. The sequenced DNA is TGTGCCAGCACCGCACCCCCGGTTCGGGGGATGAACACTGAAGCTTTCTTT. Its protein is CASTAPPVRGMNTEAFF. The full variable domain, completed from the reference TRBV7-2 and TRBJ1-1 proteins outside the CDR3, reads GAGVSQSPSNKVTEKGKDVELRCDPISGHTALYWYRQSLGQGLEFLIYFQGNSAPDKSGLPSDRFSAERTGGSVSTLTIQRTQQEDSAVYLCASTAPPVRGMNTEAFFGQGTRLTVV.